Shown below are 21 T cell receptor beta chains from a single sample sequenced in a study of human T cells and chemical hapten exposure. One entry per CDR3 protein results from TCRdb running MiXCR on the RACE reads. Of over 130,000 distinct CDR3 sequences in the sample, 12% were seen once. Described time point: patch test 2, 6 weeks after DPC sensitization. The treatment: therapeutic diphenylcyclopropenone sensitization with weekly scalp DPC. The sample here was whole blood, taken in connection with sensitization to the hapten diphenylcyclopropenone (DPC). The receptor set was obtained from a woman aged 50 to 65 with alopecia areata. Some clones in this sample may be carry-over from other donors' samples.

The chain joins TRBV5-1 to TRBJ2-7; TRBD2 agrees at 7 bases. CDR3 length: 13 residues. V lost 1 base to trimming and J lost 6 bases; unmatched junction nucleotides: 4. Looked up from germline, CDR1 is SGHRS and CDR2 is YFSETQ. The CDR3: CASSLTSGIEQYF. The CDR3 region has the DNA TGCGCCAGCAGCTTGACCAGCGGGATCGAGCAGTACTTC.

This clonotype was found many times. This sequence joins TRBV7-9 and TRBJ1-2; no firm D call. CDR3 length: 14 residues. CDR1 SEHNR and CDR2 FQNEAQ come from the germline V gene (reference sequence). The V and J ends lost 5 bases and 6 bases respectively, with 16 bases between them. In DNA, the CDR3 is TGTGCCAGCAGCACAGCTGGAAAGGGTAATGGCTACACCTTC. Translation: CASSTAGKGNGYTF.

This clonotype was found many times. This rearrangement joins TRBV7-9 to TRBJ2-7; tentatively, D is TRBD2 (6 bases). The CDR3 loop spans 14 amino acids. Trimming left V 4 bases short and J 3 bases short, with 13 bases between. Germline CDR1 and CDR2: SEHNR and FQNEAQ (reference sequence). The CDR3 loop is CASSSRLANYEQYF. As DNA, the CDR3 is TGTGCCAGCAGCTCGCGGCTAGCGAACTACGAGCAGTACTTC.

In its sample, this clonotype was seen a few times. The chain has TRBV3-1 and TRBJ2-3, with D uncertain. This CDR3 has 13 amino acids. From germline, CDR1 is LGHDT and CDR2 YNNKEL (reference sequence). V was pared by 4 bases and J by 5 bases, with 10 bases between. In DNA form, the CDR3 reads TGTGCCAGCAGCCCCTGGGCGGAAGATACGCAGTATTTT. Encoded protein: CASSPWAEDTQYF.

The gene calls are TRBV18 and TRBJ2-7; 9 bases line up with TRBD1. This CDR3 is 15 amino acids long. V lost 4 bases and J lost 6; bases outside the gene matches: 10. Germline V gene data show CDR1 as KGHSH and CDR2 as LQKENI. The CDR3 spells CASSLPGQGVVEQYF. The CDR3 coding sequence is TGTGCCAGCTCACTTCCGGGACAGGGTGTAGTCGAGCAGTACTTC.

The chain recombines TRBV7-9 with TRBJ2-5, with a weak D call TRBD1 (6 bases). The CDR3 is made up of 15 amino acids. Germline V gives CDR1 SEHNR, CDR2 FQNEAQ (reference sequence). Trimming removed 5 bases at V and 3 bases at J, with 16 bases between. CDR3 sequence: CASSLLSGQKETQYF. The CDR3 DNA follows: TGTGCCAGCAGCCTCCTCAGCGGACAGAAAGAGACCCAGTACTTC.

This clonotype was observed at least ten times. CDR3 in DNA: TGTGCCAGCAGTCGGGGACTAGCGGGCAACAATGAGCAGTTCTTC. This codes for CASSRGLAGNNEQFF. The chain links TRBV27 to TRBJ2-1; 12 nucleotides match TRBD2. V lost 5 bases and J lost 5; bases outside the gene matches: 4. The CDR3 has 15 residues. The germline V gene encodes CDR1 MNHEY and CDR2 SMNVEV (reference sequence).

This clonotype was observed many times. CDR3 sequence reads: CASSLSGLGETQYF. Here the CDR3 DNA reads TGTGCCAGCAGTTTATCAGGGCTCGGAGAGACCCAGTACTTC. The chain is built from TRBV28 and TRBJ2-5; D is perhaps TRBD1 (5 bases). V lost 1 base to trimming and J lost 4 bases, with 10 bases between them. CDR3 length: 14 residues. Germline V gene lookup returns CDR1 MDHEN and CDR2 SYDVKM.

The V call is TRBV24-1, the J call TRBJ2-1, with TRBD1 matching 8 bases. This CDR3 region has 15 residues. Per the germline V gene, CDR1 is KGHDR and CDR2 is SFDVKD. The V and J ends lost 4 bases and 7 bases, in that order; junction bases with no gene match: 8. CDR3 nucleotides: TGTGCCACCAGTGAAGGACAGGGCCCTCAGAATGAGCAGTTCTTC. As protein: CATSEGQGPQNEQFF.

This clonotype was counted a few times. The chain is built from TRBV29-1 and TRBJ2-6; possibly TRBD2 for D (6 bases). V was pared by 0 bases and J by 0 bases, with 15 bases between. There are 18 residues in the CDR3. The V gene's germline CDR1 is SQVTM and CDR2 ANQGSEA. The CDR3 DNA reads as TGCAGCGTTGAAGAGGCGGGGAGGTTTAGCTCTGGGGCCAACGTCCTGACTTTC. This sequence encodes CSVEEAGRFSSGANVLTF.

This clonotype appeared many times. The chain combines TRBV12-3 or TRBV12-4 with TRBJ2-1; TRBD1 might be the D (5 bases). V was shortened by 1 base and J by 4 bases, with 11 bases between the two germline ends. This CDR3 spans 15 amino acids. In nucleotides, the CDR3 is TGTGCCAGCAGTTTAGACAGGACCCCTTACAATGAGCAGTTCTTC. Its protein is CASSLDRTPYNEQFF.

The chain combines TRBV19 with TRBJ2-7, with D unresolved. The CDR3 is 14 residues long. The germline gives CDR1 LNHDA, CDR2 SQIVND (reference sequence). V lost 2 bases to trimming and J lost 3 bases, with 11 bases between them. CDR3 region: CASSISVSDYEQYF. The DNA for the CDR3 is TGTGCCAGTAGTATAAGTGTTTCCGACTACGAGCAGTACTTC.

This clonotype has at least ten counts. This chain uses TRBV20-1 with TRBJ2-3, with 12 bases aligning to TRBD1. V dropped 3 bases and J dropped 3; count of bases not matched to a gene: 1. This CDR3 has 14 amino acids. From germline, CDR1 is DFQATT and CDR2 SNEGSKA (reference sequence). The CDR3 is CSARGQGATDTQYF. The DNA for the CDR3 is TGCAGTGCTAGGGGACAGGGGGCAACAGATACGCAGTATTTT.

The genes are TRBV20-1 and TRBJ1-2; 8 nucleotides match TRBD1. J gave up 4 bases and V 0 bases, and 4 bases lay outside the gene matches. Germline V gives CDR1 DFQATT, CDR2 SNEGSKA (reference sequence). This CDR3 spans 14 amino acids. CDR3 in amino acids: CSARDQGAGYGYTF. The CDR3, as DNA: TGCAGTGCTAGAGACCAGGGGGCAGGCTATGGCTACACCTTC.

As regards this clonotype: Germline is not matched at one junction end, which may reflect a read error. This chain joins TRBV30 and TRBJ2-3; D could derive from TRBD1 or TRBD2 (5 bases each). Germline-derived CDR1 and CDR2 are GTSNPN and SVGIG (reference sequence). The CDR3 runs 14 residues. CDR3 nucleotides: TGTGCCCGGAGCCAGGGACGCAACACAGATACGCAGTATTTT. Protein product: CARSQGRNTDTQYF.

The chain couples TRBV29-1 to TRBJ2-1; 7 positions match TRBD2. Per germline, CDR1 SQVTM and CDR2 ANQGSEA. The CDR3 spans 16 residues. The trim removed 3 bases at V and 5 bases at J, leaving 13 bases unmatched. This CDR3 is CSVEGTGTTGDNEQFF. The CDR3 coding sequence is TGCAGCGTTGAGGGTACCGGGACTACCGGGGACAATGAGCAGTTCTTC.

The CDR3 DNA is TGCAGTGCTCCGGGACTCGGACCAGATACGCAGTATTTT. Its translation is CSAPGLGPDTQYF. The chain links TRBV20-1 to TRBJ2-3, with a possible D match to TRBD2 (6 bases). CDR3 length: 13 amino acids. Germline V gives CDR1 DFQATT, CDR2 SNEGSKA (reference sequence). V was trimmed by 5 bases and J by 4 bases, leaving 13 bases between them.

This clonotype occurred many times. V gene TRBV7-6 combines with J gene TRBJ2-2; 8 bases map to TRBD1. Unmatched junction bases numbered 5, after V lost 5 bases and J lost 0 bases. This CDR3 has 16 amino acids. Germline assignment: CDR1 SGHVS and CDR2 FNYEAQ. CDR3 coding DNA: TGTGCCAGCAGCCTCGGACAGGGCCCGAACACCGGGGAGCTGTTTTTT. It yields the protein CASSLGQGPNTGELFF.

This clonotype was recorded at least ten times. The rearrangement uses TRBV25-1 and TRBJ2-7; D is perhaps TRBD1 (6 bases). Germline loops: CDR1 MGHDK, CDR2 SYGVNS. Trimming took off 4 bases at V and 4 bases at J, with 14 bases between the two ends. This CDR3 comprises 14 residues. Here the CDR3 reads CASSAAGASYEQYF. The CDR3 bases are TGTGCCAGCAGTGCGGCAGGGGCTTCGTACGAGCAGTACTTC.

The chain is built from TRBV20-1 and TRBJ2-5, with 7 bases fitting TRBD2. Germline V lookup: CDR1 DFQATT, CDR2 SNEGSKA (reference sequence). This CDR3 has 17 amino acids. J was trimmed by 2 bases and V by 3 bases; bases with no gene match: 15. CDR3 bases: TGCAGTGCTAGTAGGCTGGGAGCTAGCGGCTTGCAAGAGACCCAGTACTTC. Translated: CSASRLGASGLQETQYF.

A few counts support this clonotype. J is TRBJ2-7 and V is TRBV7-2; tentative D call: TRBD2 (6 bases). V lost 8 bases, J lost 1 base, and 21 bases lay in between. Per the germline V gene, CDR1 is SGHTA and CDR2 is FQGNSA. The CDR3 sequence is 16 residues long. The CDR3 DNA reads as TGTGCCAGCCGACTTTCGGGGGACGGCGGTTCCTACGAGCAGTACTTC. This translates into CASRLSGDGGSYEQYF.